This TCR beta chain was identified during a study of metastatic and nonmetastatic thyroid tumors. None of the patients had undergone any treatment ahead of thyroid surgery. The CDR3 contains 13 residues. Trimming cost V 1 base and J 9 bases, with 12 bases left between them. Germline values: CDR1 MNHEY, CDR2 SVGEGT. TCRdb used MiXCR to call clones anew from the PCR reads. In the table there are tens of thousands of clones, 15% to 20% of which are singletons. The receptor's source is a female donor with papillary thyroid cancer or a benign thyroid nodule (not recorded which). Some clones in this sample may be carry-over from other donors' samples. The V call is TRBV6-2 or TRBV6-3, the J call TRBJ1-1; no definite D call. Sequencing was done on a sample of blood. The CDR3: CASSYFEENKAFF. CDR3 DNA: TGTGCCAGCAGTTACTTCGAAGAAAATAAAGCTTTCTTT.